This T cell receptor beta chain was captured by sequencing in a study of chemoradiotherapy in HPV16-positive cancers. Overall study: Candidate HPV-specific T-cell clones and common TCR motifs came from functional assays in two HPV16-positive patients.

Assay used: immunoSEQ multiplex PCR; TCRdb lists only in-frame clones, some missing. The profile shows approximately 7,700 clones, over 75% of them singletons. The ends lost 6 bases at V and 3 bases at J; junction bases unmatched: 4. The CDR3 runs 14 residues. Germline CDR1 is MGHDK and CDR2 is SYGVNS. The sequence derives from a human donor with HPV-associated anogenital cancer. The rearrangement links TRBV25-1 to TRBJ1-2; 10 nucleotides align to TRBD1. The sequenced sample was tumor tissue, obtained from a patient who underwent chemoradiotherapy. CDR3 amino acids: CASSRQGADYGYTF. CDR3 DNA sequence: TGTGCCAGCAGCCGACAGGGGGCGGACTATGGCTACACCTTC.